Reported below is one TCR beta chain. V was trimmed by 5 bases and J by 0 bases, leaving 11 bases between them. This CDR3 is built from 14 residues. The germline V gene encodes CDR1 MNHEY and CDR2 SVGEGT. Here immunoSEQ multiplex PCR was the method, and the copy in TCRdb shows in-frame clones only, minus some. Of tens of thousands of clones in the sample, 65% to 85% were seen once. The record originates from a study of blood T cell repertoires in COVID-19. About the study: Sample material is recorded as cDNA or gDNA derived from T cells, B-cell-depleted T cells, or PBMCs.

Cohorts were assigned according to the clinical history that participants reported. J is TRBJ2-7 and V is TRBV6-2 or TRBV6-3, with a weak D call TRBD1 (6 bases). The sequencing sample was made of PBMCs or T cells enriched from blood (not recorded which). The TCR originated in a woman in her 40s with acute COVID-19. The CDR3 loop is CASSRQETSYEQYF. Here the CDR3 DNA reads TGTGCCAGCAGTAGACAGGAAACCTCCTACGAGCAGTACTTC.